These 31 T cell receptor beta chains originate from one sample sequenced in a study of long-term antiretroviral therapy in people with HIV. The assay, immunoSEQ v3.0, was run at survey level. Sequencing used immunoSEQ multiplex PCR; TCRdb keeps in-frame clones, though not all of them. This repertoire shows 30,000 to 40,000 clones, around 79% found once; its top ten account for about 3.5%. The material sequenced was unsorted PBMCs, taken 3 years after starting antiretroviral therapy. These receptors all stem from a man aged 50 to 59 with HIV.

This clone was found a few times. The chain is built from TRBV2 and TRBJ2-7; 10 bases match TRBD1. J gave up 5 bases and V 6 bases, and 10 bases lay outside the gene matches. This CDR3 spans 15 amino acids. Germline CDR1 SNHLY, CDR2 FYNNEI. CDR3 nucleotide sequence: TGTGCCAGCAGGGAGGGAGGGACAGGGGTCAACGAGCAGTACTTC. This codes for CASREGGTGVNEQYF.

J is TRBJ2-1 and V is TRBV7-8; TRBD2 is a possible D gene (7 bases). The V gene's germline CDR1 is SGHVS and CDR2 FQNEAQ. There are 15 residues in the CDR3. With 7 bases removed from V and 3 bases from J, the gap between germline ends came to 16 bases. The CDR3 bases are TGTGCCAGCATCCCAGTAGGGGGGGGCTACAATGAGCAGTTCTTC. It yields the protein CASIPVGGGYNEQFF.

This clone was found a few times. The CDR3 sequence is CASSPQGAYEQYF. The CDR3 bases are TGTGCCAGCAGCCCACAGGGGGCCTACGAGCAGTACTTC. This sequence joins TRBV9 and TRBJ2-7, with 8 bases aligning to TRBD1. V lost 4 bases to trimming and J lost 2 bases; unmatched junction nucleotides: 2. Germline V gene sequence: CDR1 SGDLS, CDR2 YYNGEE. This CDR3 spans 13 amino acids.

The chain carries TRBV7-9 and TRBJ1-2, with 8 positions matching TRBD1. The CDR3 length is 13 residues. The junction had 6 bases not matched to a gene; V was cut back by 5 bases and J by 7 bases. Germline-derived CDR1 and CDR2 are SEHNR and FQNEAQ (reference sequence). CDR3 DNA: TGTGCCAGCAGCCGACAGGGGACGTTTGGCTACACCTTC. Its protein is CASSRQGTFGYTF.

The V call is TRBV9, the J call TRBJ2-1; 11 nucleotides line up with TRBD2. The CDR3 contains 14 residues. From germline, CDR1 is SGDLS and CDR2 YYNGEE. The trim removed 3 bases at V and 7 bases at J, leaving 3 bases unmatched. CDR3 region: CASSETSGVNEQFF. CDR3 nucleotides: TGTGCCAGCAGCGAGACTAGCGGGGTAAATGAGCAGTTCTTC.

The rearrangement joins TRBV2 to TRBJ1-5, with D possibly matching TRBD1 (5 bases). Trimming shortened V by 7 bases and J by 5 bases, and 15 bases separated the two germline ends. The CDR3 consists of 14 residues. Germline V gene sequence: CDR1 SNHLY, CDR2 FYNNEI. CDR3 loop: CASTDDSPYQPQHF. The CDR3 DNA is TGTGCCAGCACGGACGACAGTCCTTATCAGCCCCAGCATTTT.

The V and J genes are TRBV6-6 and TRBJ2-7, with TRBD1 matching 7 bases. Losses at the gene ends were 11 bases for V and 6 bases for J; bases not matched to a gene: 19. CDR3 length: 15 amino acids. Germline CDR1 reads MNHNY; CDR2 reads SVGAGI (reference sequence). This CDR3 is CAATRVDRVMGEQYF. DNA of the CDR3: TGTGCCGCCACCAGAGTTGACAGGGTTATGGGCGAGCAGTACTTC.

This sequence joins TRBV18 and TRBJ2-1, with D perhaps matching TRBD1 (6 bases). Germline lookup yields CDR1 KGHSH and CDR2 LQKENI. The CDR3 has 17 amino acids. V shed 1 base and J shed 5 bases, with 18 bases lying between them. Written as DNA, the CDR3 is TGTGCCAGCTCACCACTGTCTGGACAGCCCTCTGACAATGAGCAGTTCTTC. This translates into CASSPLSGQPSDNEQFF.

The chain recombines TRBV7-2 with TRBJ2-1; TRBD2 aligns across 11 bases. CDR3 length equals 15 residues. The germline V gene encodes CDR1 SGHTA and CDR2 FQGNSA. The V segment lost 5 bases and the J segment 5 bases; nucleotides outside the gene matches: 5. CDR3 DNA sequence: TGTGCCAGCAGCCGTAGCGGGGGGGCCAACAATGAGCAGTTCTTC. Its translation: CASSRSGGANNEQFF.

The chain recombines TRBV2 with TRBJ2-1; D possibly corresponds to TRBD1 (5 bases). The CDR3 sequence is 14 residues long. Per the germline V gene, CDR1 is SNHLY and CDR2 is FYNNEI. V was shortened by 6 bases and J by 4 bases, with 13 bases between the two germline ends. DNA of the CDR3: TGTGCCAGCAGCGAGGAACAGGATTACAATGAGCAGTTCTTC. Amino acids: CASSEEQDYNEQFF. The whole variable domain, remainder taken from reference TRBV2 and TRBJ2-1, is EPEVTQTPSHQVTQMGQEVILRCVPISNHLYFYWYRQILGQKVEFLVSFYNNEISEKSEIFDDQFSVERPDGSNFTLKIRSTKLEDSAMYFCASSEEQDYNEQFFGPGTRLTVL.

The chain links TRBV6-6 to TRBJ2-5; TRBD1 agrees at 7 bases. Germline CDR1 is MNHNY and CDR2 is SVGAGI (reference sequence). CDR3 length equals 14 residues. The V segment lost 7 bases and the J segment 4 bases; nucleotides outside the gene matches: 9. As DNA, the CDR3 is TGTGCCAGCATTTTGAGACAGGGCGGAGAGACCCAGTACTTC. Protein product: CASILRQGGETQYF.

The chain links TRBV4-3 to TRBJ2-1, with D perhaps being TRBD1 or TRBD2 (6 bases each). The CDR3 extends over 16 amino acids. V lost 3 bases and J 6 bases, leaving 18 bases between the germline ends. Germline-derived CDR1 and CDR2 are LGHNA and YSLEER. The CDR3, as DNA: TGCGCCAGCAGCCAGGTGGGGGGCCGTTCACGCAATGAGCAGTTCTTC. This sequence encodes CASSQVGGRSRNEQFF.

The chain combines TRBV11-1 with TRBJ2-7, with a possible D match to TRBD1 (6 bases). The CDR3 runs to 15 residues. Germline CDR1 is SGHAT and CDR2 is FQDESV (reference sequence). V dropped 5 bases and J dropped 3 bases, with 17 bases sitting between them. The CDR3: CASSEQGMNFYEQYF. In nucleotides, the CDR3 is TGTGCCAGCAGCGAACAGGGTATGAATTTCTACGAGCAGTACTTC. The complete variable domain, with remaining parts taken from reference TRBV11-1 and TRBJ2-7, reads EAEVAQSPRYKITEKSQAVAFWCDPISGHATLYWYRQILGQGPELLVQFQDESVVDDSQLPKDRFSAERLKGVDSTLKIQPAELGDSAMYLCASSEQGMNFYEQYFGPGTRLTVT.

V is TRBV2 and J is TRBJ2-7; 7 nucleotides match TRBD2. The CDR3 is 14 amino acids. V was pared by 2 bases and J by 3 bases, with 4 bases of the junction left unmatched. CDR1 is SNHLY and CDR2 is FYNNEI in the germline V gene. CDR3 sequence (DNA): TGTGCCAGCAGTGAATGGGGGGGAGGCTACGAGCAGTACTTC. It encodes CASSEWGGGYEQYF.

This clone came up a few times. This chain connects TRBV11-2 to TRBJ2-1; 7 bases agree with TRBD2. V lost 1 base and J lost 2; bases outside the gene matches: 2. This CDR3 has 15 amino acids. Germline loops: CDR1 SGHAT, CDR2 FQNNGV. The CDR3 coding sequence is TGTGCCAGCAGCTTAGTGACTAGCACCTACAATGAGCAGTTCTTC. It is translated as CASSLVTSTYNEQFF.

The V gene is TRBV9, the J gene TRBJ2-7; D possibly corresponds to TRBD1 (6 bases). Trimming stripped 3 bases from V and 2 bases from J, with 12 bases between. CDR3 length equals 14 residues. Germline CDR1 is SGDLS and CDR2 is YYNGEE. In DNA form, the CDR3 reads TGTGCCAGCAGCGCAGGGGCTATCGCCTACGAGCAGTACTTC. Protein: CASSAGAIAYEQYF.

The table lists this clone with a count of one. V is TRBV11-2 and J is TRBJ1-2; D unresolved. Per the germline V gene, CDR1 is SGHAT and CDR2 is FQNNGV. The V gene lost 2 bases and the J gene lost 0 bases, with 7 bases spanning the gap. This CDR3 region has 14 residues. The DNA of the CDR3 is TGTGCCAGCAGCTTACAGGCCACTAACTATGGCTACACCTTC. Protein product: CASSLQATNYGYTF. Full variable domain (outside the CDR3, taken from reference TRBV11-2 and TRBJ1-2): EAGVAQSPRYKIIEKRQSVAFWCNPISGHATLYWYQQILGQGPKLLIQFQNNGVVDDSQLPKDRFSAERLKGVDSTLKIQPAKLEDSAVYLCASSLQATNYGYTFGSGTRLTVV.

The chain is built from TRBV5-4 and TRBJ2-2, with D maybe TRBD2 (6 bases). Trimming pared 4 bases from V and 6 bases from J, leaving 16 bases between. This CDR3 region has 15 residues. The germline gives CDR1 SGHNT, CDR2 YYREEE (reference sequence). The chain's CDR3 is CASSPPPPGAGELFF. For the CDR3, the DNA is TGTGCCAGCAGCCCCCCTCCGCCGGGGGCCGGGGAGCTGTTTTTT.

The chain has TRBV11-3 and TRBJ2-2; D remains unclear. This CDR3 is 14 amino acids long. Germline V gene lookup returns CDR1 SGHNT and CDR2 YENEEA. Deletions cut 6 bases from V and 1 base from J, with 9 bases between. The CDR3 DNA reads as TGTGCCAGCAGGTCGGCGTGGAACACCGGGGAGCTGTTTTTT. Its protein is CASRSAWNTGELFF.

This clone came up once. The J gene is TRBJ1-1, the V gene TRBV28; the D gene is possibly TRBD1 (5 bases). Deletions cut 3 bases from V and 5 bases from J, with 13 bases between. The CDR3 covers 14 residues. Germline lookup yields CDR1 MDHEN and CDR2 SYDVKM. This CDR3 reads CASSFMRGGTEAFF. The CDR3 DNA follows: TGTGCCAGCAGTTTTATGAGGGGAGGGACTGAAGCTTTCTTT.

CDR3 amino acids: CASSLVQTGATGELFF. The CDR3, as DNA: TGTGCCAGCAGTCTCGTTCAAACTGGGGCAACCGGGGAGCTGTTTTTT. The chain is built from TRBV2 and TRBJ2-2, with a weak D call TRBD1 (5 bases). Per germline, CDR1 SNHLY and CDR2 FYNNEI. V lost 5 bases and J lost 5, with 18 bases in between. The CDR3 totals 16 residues.

V and J are TRBV4-2 and TRBJ2-7; 8 bases fit TRBD2. The germline V gene encodes CDR1 LGHNA and CDR2 YNFKEQ. The V and J ends lost 0 bases and 2 bases, in that order; junction bases with no gene match: 3. The CDR3 spans 15 residues. The DNA of the CDR3 is TGTGCCAGCAGCCAAGAATGGCGGGGGGCCTACGAGCAGTACTTC. Its protein product is CASSQEWRGAYEQYF.

The V gene is TRBV9, the J gene TRBJ2-1; 9 positions agree with TRBD2. V shed 5 bases, J shed 1 base, and the junction held 10 bases outside the gene matches. Germline V gives CDR1 SGDLS, CDR2 YYNGEE. CDR3 length equals 17 residues. Here the CDR3 reads CASRPYSGSGSYNEQFF. The CDR3 DNA is TGTGCCAGCAGGCCTTATAGCGGGAGCGGATCCTACAATGAGCAGTTCTTC.

This chain joins TRBV9 and TRBJ2-3, with 7 bases lining up with TRBD1. V lost 2 bases to trimming and J lost 1 base; unmatched junction nucleotides: 7. Germline CDR1 is SGDLS and CDR2 is YYNGEE. The CDR3 has 16 amino acids. CDR3 sequence: CASSVAGGKGTDTQYF. The CDR3 bases are TGTGCCAGCAGCGTGGCAGGGGGTAAGGGCACAGATACGCAGTATTTT.

The sample holds a few counts of this clone. The chain employs TRBV9 and TRBJ1-6, with D hard to call. CDR3 size: 14 residues. Trimming took off 0 bases at V and 3 bases at J, with 4 bases between the two ends. The germline V gene has CDR1 SGDLS and CDR2 YYNGEE. The CDR3 region is CASSVAGYNSPLHF. Here the CDR3 DNA reads TGTGCCAGCAGCGTAGCAGGCTATAATTCACCCCTCCACTTT.

This rearrangement joins TRBV4-3 to TRBJ2-7; D remains unclear. CDR1 and CDR2 from the germline V gene are LGHNA and YSLEER. The V end was cut by 0 bases, the J end by 4 bases, with 7 bases between. The CDR3 consists of 13 residues. The CDR3 DNA reads TGCGCCAGCAGCCAAGATGTTCGGTACGAGCAGTACTTC. This gives the protein CASSQDVRYEQYF.

The chain uses TRBV7-8 and TRBJ1-3; D might be TRBD1 (6 bases). V was cut by 2 bases and J by 4 bases, with 15 bases left in between. Germline CDR1 and CDR2: SGHVS and FQNEAQ. There are 16 residues in the CDR3. The CDR3 loop reads CASSLSPGASGNTIYF. CDR3 sequence (DNA): TGTGCCAGCAGCTTATCTCCAGGGGCGAGCGGAAACACCATATATTTT.

The chain links TRBV29-1 to TRBJ2-5; the D gene could be TRBD1 or TRBD2 (6 bases each). The V gene's germline CDR1 is SQVTM and CDR2 ANQGSEA. The CDR3 is 13 amino acids. Between the trimmed V and J ends, which lost 1 base and 4 bases, there was a span of 10 bases. CDR3 in amino acids: CSVEAGAAETQYF. The CDR3 nucleotides are TGCAGCGTTGAAGCGGGGGCGGCAGAGACCCAGTACTTC.

This rearrangement joins TRBV7-2 to TRBJ2-3; unclear D gene. The CDR3 extends over 12 amino acids. Germline V gene lookup returns CDR1 SGHTA and CDR2 FQGNSA. V gave up 1 base and J gave up 6 bases, with 5 bases separating them. Here the CDR3 DNA reads TGTGCCAGCAGCTTAGGATGGGATACGCAGTATTTT. Translated: CASSLGWDTQYF.

In this sample, this clone turned up once. The gene calls are TRBV4-2 and TRBJ2-7; TRBD1 matches at 9 bases. V lost 0 bases and J lost 7; bases outside the gene matches: 10. The CDR3 loop spans 16 amino acids. The germline CDR1 and CDR2 sequences are LGHNA and YNFKEQ. The CDR3 is CASSQDPGQGNIEQYF. The CDR3 DNA reads TGTGCCAGCAGCCAAGATCCGGGACAGGGTAACATTGAGCAGTACTTC.

The chain is built from TRBV2 and TRBJ1-2; 9 nucleotides align to TRBD1. V gave up 0 bases and J gave up 8 bases; unmatched junction bases: 13. The CDR3 contains 17 residues. Germline V gene data show CDR1 as SNHLY and CDR2 as FYNNEI. The CDR3, as DNA: TGTGCCAGCAGTGAAGCCGCTTCTGGGACAGGGTTTCGCGGCTACACCTTC. This translates into CASSEAASGTGFRGYTF.